This TCR beta chain was identified in a study of T-cell reconstitution after alpha-beta-depleted transplantation in children. For this clonotype: The antigen is not known.

Unique molecular identifiers were used to barcode this TCRbeta library. Each CDR3 protein is one row after TCRdb ran MiXCR on the PCR reads. The sample includes approximately 800,000 distinct CDR3 sequences, around 15% of them seen just once. General study findings and limits: The study traced high day-60 TCRbeta diversity in some patients to surviving recipient T cells and thymic progenitors.

Germline CDR1 reads SGHRS; CDR2 reads YFSETQ. The CDR3 loop spans 15 amino acids. Trimming pared 4 bases from V and 1 base from J, leaving 11 bases between. The sequence was obtained from a male patient younger than 18 who had a stem cell transplant for acute lymphoblastic leukemia, so the T cells may come from the graft donor. V gene TRBV5-1 combines with J gene TRBJ2-2, with D unclear. The material was PBMCs, mostly from graft donor cells, obtained 360 days after TCRalphabeta/CD19-depleted stem cell transplant. Written as DNA, the CDR3 is TGCGCCAGCAGCCTACCCAGCCTGAACACCGGGGAGCTGTTTTTT. This translates into CASSLPSLNTGELFF.